This T cell receptor beta chain derives from a study of regulatory T cells in long-lasting Graves disease. This sample's time point: newly diagnosed GD, antithyroid drugs for less than 3 months. From PBMCs, RNA was extracted and then used to make the TCR library. This clonotype showed up many times. The TCR beta library used iRepertoire HTBI primers with Arm-PCR amplification of CDR3. TCRdb reprocessed the multiplex PCR reads with MiXCR, giving one entry per CDR3 protein. The repertoire holds fewer than 650,000 distinct CDR3 sequences, 15% to 20% seen once, with around 11% in the top ten. This same sample was also part of a study on T cells in Graves' hyperthyroidism and ophthalmopathy.

This receptor was taken from a man younger than 35 with Graves disease. The sample in question was peripheral blood mononuclear cells (PBMCs), obtained at new diagnosis, from a patient treated with antithyroid drugs.

The CDR3: CASSIILAGLNEQFF. CDR3 DNA sequence: TGTGCCAGCAGTATTATTTTAGCGGGGCTCAATGAGCAGTTCTTC. The rearrangement joins TRBV27 to TRBJ2-1, with 8 positions matching TRBD2. V lost 5 bases and J lost 6; bases outside the gene matches: 9. The CDR3 runs 15 residues. CDR1 and CDR2 (germline): MNHEY, SMNVEV (reference sequence).